This T cell receptor (beta chain) was sequenced during a study of tumor-infiltrating lymphocytes in primary liver carcinoma (dated by TCRdb to the late 2010s). The study in broad terms: Between late 2015 and March 2016, about five patients in China with histopathologically diagnosed primary liver carcinoma had their tumors surgically resected. Of the five patients (three men and two women, aged 30 to 69 years), four had hepatocellular carcinoma and one had combined HCC and intrahepatic cholangiocarcinoma. Tumors of the five patients were stage T1-T3 N0M0 with maximum diameters of about 4.2 to 10 cm. Each sample produced roughly 3.5 to 7.5 million productive TCRbeta reads, and read depth showed no significant difference between tissue types. TCRbeta repertoire sequencing, expression microarrays and whole-exome sequencing were combined in the study across five regions of each liver tumor, with adjacent normal tissue and blood also included. TCRbeta repertoire sequencing covered about 35 specimens from 5 patients: roughly 25 tumor regions, 5 adjacent noncancerous liver tissues and 5 peripheral blood samples. Reproducibility between technical replicate repertoires was high, with correlation coefficients above 0.95 and mean shared-clone rates roughly 0.86.

TRIzol reagent was used to extract blood RNA from unsorted whole blood, while the DNeasy Blood & Tissue kit provided the germline DNA. Chronic HBV infection was present in the patients, and the patients were treatment-naive at sampling. Before surgery, approximately 3.7 milliliters of peripheral blood were drawn into K2EDTA tubes. Study-wide conclusions, independent of this receptor: With just a few patients in the study, the authors point out that the findings should be validated in a larger study. Comparison of CD4+ and CD8+ T cell repertoires was precluded by the use of bulk unsorted samples. The top 250 clones accounted for a significantly greater share of the repertoire in tumors than in blood (p = 0.039). Only the TCR beta chain was sequenced, so true repertoire diversity is likely underestimated because unpaired alpha chains were not captured. Repertoire overlap was found to be higher between tumor regions (mean approximately 35%) than between tumor-adjacent (roughly 17%) or tumor-blood (about 14%) pairs, consistent with antigen-driven expansion.

CDR3 length: 17 amino acids, cysteine to phenylalanine. Just CDR3 DNA is preserved here, 51 bases in frame from base 1. CDR1 MGHRA and CDR2 YSYEKL were looked up in the germline V gene. TCRbeta-specific cDNA was reverse-transcribed from approximately 0.5 ug total RNA using a constant-region primer and ProtoScript II reverse transcriptase. TCRbeta libraries were built with three nested multiplex PCR rounds, a slightly modified ARM-PCR procedure. Multiplex TRBV1-TRBV30 forward primers and a Cbeta reverse primer were used in the first two PCR rounds, each of which was run for 10 cycles. Sample barcodes and Illumina adapters were added in a final 25-cycle PCR using Deep VentR polymerase. Before sequencing, amplicons of 200-500 bp were purified from gel using a QIAquick gel extraction kit. TCRbeta amplicons were sequenced on an Illumina HiSeq 2500 with 250-bp paired-end reads. The original methods were these. Trimmomatic v0.33 was used to quality-trim the reads, and FLASH v1.2.11 was used to merge paired reads so that full CDR3 sequences could be recovered. V, D and J germline segments were assigned to the rearranged TCRbeta sequences by MiGEC v1.2.1b. Clonotype statistics, along with Shannon-Wiener diversity indices, were calculated using VDJtools v1.0.0. To cut down on sampling bias, every analysis after diversity analysis relied on just the 250 most abundant clonotypes from each sample. The raw public data were reprocessed by TCRdb itself: fastp quality trimming at Q25, MiXCR clonotype calling, in-frame beta chains only. Rows matching on CDR3 protein sequence are summarized as one entry with the most common DNA and genes. The V and J calls come from TCRdb's annotation, not from the publication. Here the sample has 330,000 or so distinct CDR3 sequences; around 60% occur a single time. The biggest ten clones account for about 6.5% of the sample.

On this clonotype itself: There is no known antigen for this receptor. The junction differs from germline at one of its ends, possibly a read error.

Rearrangement joined TRBV4-1 to TRBJ1-4; no D gene is confidently identified. This TCR was sampled from a man aged 40-49 years with primary liver carcinoma and hepatitis B virus infection. Sequences were obtained from peripheral blood. The CDR3 has the sequence CASSQDPDTATNEELFF. The nucleotides read TGCGCCAGCAGCCAAGATCCAGACACCGCAACTAATGAAGAACTGTTTTTT.